The 7 T cell receptor beta chains reported below all come from one sample, sequenced in a study of regulatory T cells in long-lasting Graves disease. As to time point: newly diagnosed GD, antithyroid drugs for less than 3 months. Isolated PBMC RNA provided the starting material for the TCR library. The authors built TCR beta libraries using iRepertoire HTBI primers and Arm-PCR of CDR3 regions. TCRdb used MiXCR to reprocess the multiplex PCR reads, holding one entry per CDR3 protein. Of approximately 400,000 distinct CDR3 sequences in the sample, about a sixth are singletons; the top ten hold about 20%. The input for sequencing was peripheral blood mononuclear cells (PBMCs), taken at new diagnosis, from a patient treated with antithyroid drugs. Source of these receptors: a female donor with Graves disease.

This clonotype was counted at least ten times. The chain couples TRBV2 to TRBJ1-1, with D uncertain. Germline V gives CDR1 SNHLY, CDR2 FYNNEI. The CDR3 covers 13 residues. V lost 7 bases to trimming and J lost 1 base, with 10 bases between them. The CDR3 sequence: CASTVTRNTEAFF. The DNA for the CDR3 is TGTGCCAGCACAGTAACAAGGAACACTGAAGCTTTCTTT.

This clonotype was seen many times. The V call is TRBV28, the J call TRBJ2-7; D not resolved. The CDR3 contains 17 residues. Germline CDR1 reads MDHEN; CDR2 reads SYDVKM. Trimming pared 3 bases from V and 0 bases from J, leaving 18 bases between. CDR3 in DNA: TGTGCCAGCAGTTTTAGATCAGGTAGACCGGGCTCCTACGAGCAGTACTTC. This sequence encodes CASSFRSGRPGSYEQYF.

This clonotype was recorded at least ten times. The chain links TRBV11-2 to TRBJ1-2; maybe TRBD1 (5 bases). CDR3 length: 15 amino acids. The ends were cut back, 4 bases at V and 4 bases at J, with 16 bases in the middle. CDR1 and CDR2 (germline): SGHAT, FQNNGV. CDR3 DNA sequence: TGTGCCAGCAGCTCCTCACGGGCAGGGACCTATGGCTACACCTTC. It specifies CASSSSRAGTYGYTF.

The sample holds many counts of this clonotype. The V gene is TRBV3-1, the J gene TRBJ1-2; no definite D call. The CDR3 totals 13 residues. Germline CDR1 LGHDT, CDR2 YNNKEL (reference sequence). V dropped 3 bases and J dropped 8 bases, with 13 bases sitting between them. CDR3 region: CASSHHSADGYTF. The CDR3 DNA sequence: TGTGCCAGCAGCCATCATTCCGCCGACGGCTACACCTTC.

This clonotype was seen many times. The chain has TRBV12-5 and TRBJ1-5, with D hard to call. CDR1 and CDR2 (germline): LGHNT, FRNRAP. Trimming pared 1 base from V and 5 bases from J, leaving 3 bases between. The CDR3 has 12 residues. The CDR3 sequence: CASGLGDQPQHF. In DNA form, the CDR3 reads TGTGCTAGTGGTTTGGGGGATCAGCCCCAGCATTTT.

This clonotype was seen many times. The J gene is TRBJ2-7, the V gene TRBV28; D ambiguous. Germline V gives CDR1 MDHEN, CDR2 SYDVKM. The CDR3 covers 14 residues. Trimming shortened V by 6 bases and J by 0 bases, and 12 bases separated the two germline ends. In nucleotides, the CDR3 is TGTGCCAGCAGCCCAGACGGCGACTCCTACGAGCAGTACTTC. This gives the protein CASSPDGDSYEQYF.

This clonotype was seen a few times. V gene TRBV7-9 combines with J gene TRBJ2-5, with D maybe TRBD1 (6 bases). Germline V gives CDR1 SEHNR, CDR2 FQNEAQ (reference sequence). Trimming shortened V by 5 bases and J by 4 bases, and 23 bases separated the two germline ends. The CDR3 is made up of 17 amino acids. CDR3 nucleotide sequence: TGTGCCAGCAGCCTGAATCAGGGGCGGGTGTCTCGAGAGACCCAGTACTTC. It codes for CASSLNQGRVSRETQYF.